This is a list of T cell receptor beta chains from one sample in a study of blood T cell repertoires in COVID-19. TCRdb's table, derived via immunoSEQ multiplex PCR, lists solely in-frame clones and lacks some. Among 130,000 or so clones listed, about 86% were seen once. Sequenced: peripheral blood. Receptors originate from an older man with active or convalescent COVID-19. CDR3s include the opening cysteine and the closing phenylalanine or tryptophan.

TRBJ1-1 TRBV18 CASSPPSTMNTEAFF
TRBJ2-7 TRBV2 CASSEVWSGTYEQYF
TRBJ1-1 TRBV11-2 CASSLSGGTEAFF
TRBJ1-2 TRBV2 CASSPLGGDYGYTF
TRBJ2-3 TRBV2 CASTPAGGPDTQYF
TRBJ1-1 TRBV6-2/TRBV6-3 CASSRTGGLYFF
TRBJ2-7 TRBV10-1 CASSVGDRGNEQYF
TRBJ2-1 TRBV5-1 CASSLLTGQGANEQFF
TRBJ2-2 TRBV6-2/TRBV6-3 CASSYGPNTGELFF
TRBJ2-5 TRBV24-1 CATSDQSTVYQETQYF
TRBJ2-1 TRBV7-6 CASSSLRGAGWNEQFF
TRBJ1-2 TRBV5-6 CASSSRRDYGYTF
TRBJ1-6 TRBV18 CASSPPEGARSPLHF
TRBJ2-7 TRBV27 CATWEGYEQYF
TRBJ1-4 TRBV6-5 CASSLTGGREKLFF
TRBJ1-5 TRBV6-2/TRBV6-3 CASSITGYSNQPQHF